Presented here are 5 T cell receptor beta chains from one specimen sequenced in a study of Ad26.COV2.S vaccination and SARS-CoV-2 variants. Only in-frame clones appear in the TCRdb table, and some are missing; sequencing was by immunoSEQ multiplex PCR. This table holds roughly 420,000 clones, 75% to 90% found once. Regarding treatment: around 19 received Ad26.COV2.S at low or high dose, single or two shots; 5 received placebo; per-sample allocation not given. Sampling was performed 63 days after the first vaccine or placebo injection. The input for sequencing was peripheral blood, taken in a trial of Ad26.COV2.S vaccine versus placebo. Receptor source: a person aged 18-60 years who received the Ad26.COV2.S COVID-19 vaccine or a placebo.

V is TRBV7-2 and J is TRBJ1-1; D might be TRBD1 (5 bases). Per the germline V gene, CDR1 is SGHTA and CDR2 is FQGNSA. Trimming shortened V by 3 bases and J by 5 bases, and 10 bases separated the two germline ends. This CDR3 region has 13 residues. DNA for the CDR3: TGTGCCAGCAGCTTTTCCAGGGAAACTGAAGCTTTCTTT. Translated, it gives CASSFSRETEAFF.

The gene calls are TRBV18 and TRBJ1-4; the D is unclear. Between the trimmed V and J ends, which lost 0 bases and 0 bases, there was a span of 8 bases. The CDR3 has 16 residues. Germline CDR1 and CDR2: KGHSH and LQKENI. The CDR3 coding sequence is TGTGCCAGCTCACCACCTGGGTACACAACTAATGAAAAACTGTTTTTT. Protein: CASSPPGYTTNEKLFF.

The V call is TRBV6-5, the J call TRBJ1-4; 9 nucleotides align to TRBD1. Germline V CDR1 and CDR2: MNHEY, SVGAGI. This CDR3 is built from 14 residues. Trimming took 6 bases from V and 8 from J; bases not matched to a gene: 7. The CDR3 DNA sequence: TGTGCCAGCAGCCCACAGGGGGCAGAGGAAAAACTGTTTTTT. Residues: CASSPQGAEEKLFF.

The V gene is TRBV7-2, the J gene TRBJ2-5, with D perhaps TRBD1 (5 bases). Trimming stripped 5 bases from V and 5 bases from J, with 18 bases between. CDR1 is SGHTA, CDR2 FQGNSA, per germline. The length of the CDR3 is 15 residues. The CDR3 region has the DNA TGTGCCAGCAGCCGCGACCCAAGGGGCTCCGAGACCCAGTACTTC. Translated: CASSRDPRGSETQYF.

The rearrangement uses TRBV3-1 (or the pseudogene TRBV3-2) and TRBJ2-3; 7 bases agree with TRBD2. The V and J ends lost 1 base and 4 bases, in that order; junction bases with no gene match: 5. Germline values: CDR1 LGHDT, CDR2 YNNKEL (reference sequence). The CDR3 is made up of 15 amino acids. The CDR3 reads CASSQVPREADTQYF. The CDR3 nucleotides read TGTGCCAGCAGCCAAGTCCCTCGGGAGGCAGATACGCAGTATTTT.